This T cell receptor beta chain was sequenced in a study of tumor-infiltrating lymphocytes in primary liver carcinoma. Reverse transcription of approximately 520 ng total RNA with a constant-region primer produced TCR beta cDNA. Sequencing libraries for TCR beta derived from three nested multiplex PCR rounds that used slightly modified ARM-PCR. With TRBV1-TRBV30 forward primers and a C-beta reverse primer, the first two PCR rounds were run for around 10 cycles each. TCRdb analysed the multiplex PCR reads with MiXCR anew, one entry per CDR3 protein. The sample contains some 100,000 distinct CDR3 sequences, approximately 70% of which appear only once. Concerning this clonotype itself: The antigen is undetermined. One end of the junction does not line up with germline, which may come from a read error.

Unsorted bulk tissue of about 20-32 mg yielded co-extracted RNA and DNA. Donors were untreated and chronically infected with HBV. The CDR3 has 13 residues. Germline assignment: CDR1 SGHRS and CDR2 YFSETQ. Findings of the study overall: Appearing in all five tumor regions was true of only about 7-24% of top clones. Between tumor regions, pairs overlapped more than tumor-adjacent and tumor-blood pairs did.

The genes are TRBV5-1 and TRBJ2-2; TRBD2 is a possible D gene (5 bases). Sample: liver tumor tissue from sampling region 2. Indicated subset: tumor region T2, inferior pole. This receptor was taken from an older woman with primary liver carcinoma and hepatitis B virus infection. CDR3 coding DNA: TGCGCCAACAGCTTGGGAAACACCGGGGAGCTCTTTTTT. This encodes CANSLGNTGELFF.